These 2 T cell receptor beta chains were all obtained from the same sample, sequenced in a study of vaccination effects on CD4 cells after COVID-19. Data came from immunoSEQ multiplex PCR; TCRdb stores just in-frame clones and leaves some out. The sample carries some 79,000 clones, approximately 74% recorded once. Sequencing in the ViraFEST assay came after antigen-specific CD4+ T cells had been expanded with viral peptide pools, which were used to stimulate PBMC. Cultured cells yielded isolated CD4+ T cells after 10 to 11 days. Antigen specificity for these receptors is unknown. Sequences were derived from CD4+ T cells from PBMCs cultured with HCoV-229E spike peptides, sampled before COVID-19 vaccination. All receptors come from a human donor who received a COVID-19 vaccine.

The chain is built from TRBV5-1 and TRBJ2-3; 12 bases align to TRBD2. Germline V gives CDR1 SGHRS, CDR2 YFSETQ. The CDR3 length is 18 residues. V dropped 1 base and J dropped 4; count of bases not matched to a gene: 10. CDR3 loop: CASSLWASGGAGPDTQYF. The CDR3 DNA is TGCGCCAGCAGCTTGTGGGCTAGCGGGGGGGCGGGCCCAGATACGCAGTATTTT.

This clone was seen once. V and J are TRBV4-1 and TRBJ2-5; no reliable D call. The CDR3 has 13 amino acids. Trimming took off 4 bases at V and 5 bases at J, with 11 bases between the two ends. Germline CDR1 and CDR2: MGHRA and YSYEKL. This CDR3 is CASSLTEGETQYF. CDR3 sequence (DNA): TGCGCCAGCAGCCTTACGGAAGGCGAGACCCAGTACTTC.